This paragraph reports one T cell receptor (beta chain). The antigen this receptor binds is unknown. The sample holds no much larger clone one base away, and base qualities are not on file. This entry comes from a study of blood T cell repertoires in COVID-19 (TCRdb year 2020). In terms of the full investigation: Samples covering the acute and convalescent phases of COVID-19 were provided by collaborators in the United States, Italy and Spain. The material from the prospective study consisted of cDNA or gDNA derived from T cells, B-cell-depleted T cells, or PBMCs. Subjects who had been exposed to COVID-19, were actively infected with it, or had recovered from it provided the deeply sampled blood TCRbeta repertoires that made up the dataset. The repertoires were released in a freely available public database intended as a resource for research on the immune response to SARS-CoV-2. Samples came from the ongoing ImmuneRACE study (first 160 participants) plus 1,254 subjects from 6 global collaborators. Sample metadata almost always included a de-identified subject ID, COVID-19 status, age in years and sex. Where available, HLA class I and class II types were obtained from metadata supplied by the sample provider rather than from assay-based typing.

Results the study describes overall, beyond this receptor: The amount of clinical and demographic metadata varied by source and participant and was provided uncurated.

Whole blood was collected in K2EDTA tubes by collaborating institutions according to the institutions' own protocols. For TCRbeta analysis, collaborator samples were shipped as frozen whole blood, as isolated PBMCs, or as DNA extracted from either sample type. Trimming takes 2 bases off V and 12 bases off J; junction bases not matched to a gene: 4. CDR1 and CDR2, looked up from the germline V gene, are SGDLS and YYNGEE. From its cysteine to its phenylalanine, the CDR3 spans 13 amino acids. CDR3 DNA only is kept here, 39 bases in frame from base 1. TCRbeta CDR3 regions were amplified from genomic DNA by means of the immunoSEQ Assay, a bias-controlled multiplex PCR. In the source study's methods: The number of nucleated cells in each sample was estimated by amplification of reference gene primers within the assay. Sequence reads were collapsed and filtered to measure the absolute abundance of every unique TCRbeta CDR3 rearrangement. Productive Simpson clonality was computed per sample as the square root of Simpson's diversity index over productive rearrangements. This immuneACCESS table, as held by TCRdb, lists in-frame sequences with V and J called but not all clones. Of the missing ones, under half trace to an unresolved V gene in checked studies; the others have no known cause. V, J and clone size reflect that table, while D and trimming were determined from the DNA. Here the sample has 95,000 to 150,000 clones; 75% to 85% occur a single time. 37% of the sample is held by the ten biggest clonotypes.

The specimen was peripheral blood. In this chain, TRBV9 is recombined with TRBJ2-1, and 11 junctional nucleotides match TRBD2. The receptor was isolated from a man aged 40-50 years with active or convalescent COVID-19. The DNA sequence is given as TGTGCCAGCAGCGTTCTAGCGGGGGGTGGGCAGTTCTTC. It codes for CASSVLAGGGQFF.